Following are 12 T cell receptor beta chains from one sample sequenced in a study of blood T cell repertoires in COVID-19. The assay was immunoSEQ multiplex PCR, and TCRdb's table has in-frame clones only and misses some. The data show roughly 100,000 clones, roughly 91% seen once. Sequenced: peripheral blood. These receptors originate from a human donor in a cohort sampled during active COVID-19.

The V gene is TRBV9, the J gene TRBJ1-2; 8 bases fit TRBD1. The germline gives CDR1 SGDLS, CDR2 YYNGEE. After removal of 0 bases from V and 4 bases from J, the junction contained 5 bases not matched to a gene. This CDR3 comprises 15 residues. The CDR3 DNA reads TGTGCCAGCAGCGTAGGGCAGGGGGCTGGCTATGGCTACACCTTC. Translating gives CASSVGQGAGYGYTF.

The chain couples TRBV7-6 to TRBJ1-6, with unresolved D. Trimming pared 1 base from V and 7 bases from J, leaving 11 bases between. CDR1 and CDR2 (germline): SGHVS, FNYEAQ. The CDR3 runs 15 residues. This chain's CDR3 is CASSLVVTTNSPLHF. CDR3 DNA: TGTGCCAGCAGCTTAGTGGTGACGACAAATTCACCCCTCCACTTT.

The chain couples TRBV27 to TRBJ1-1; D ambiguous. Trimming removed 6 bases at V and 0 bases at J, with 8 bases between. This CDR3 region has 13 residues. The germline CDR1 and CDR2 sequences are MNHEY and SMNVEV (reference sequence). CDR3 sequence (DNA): TGTGCCAGCAGACCACAGCTGAACACTGAAGCTTTCTTT. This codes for CASRPQLNTEAFF.

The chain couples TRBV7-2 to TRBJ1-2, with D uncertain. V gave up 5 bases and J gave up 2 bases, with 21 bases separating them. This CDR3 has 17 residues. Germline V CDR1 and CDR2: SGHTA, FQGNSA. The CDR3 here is CASSARLNRPKNYGYTF. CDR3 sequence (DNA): TGTGCCAGCAGCGCCAGATTAAACAGACCCAAAAACTATGGCTACACCTTC.

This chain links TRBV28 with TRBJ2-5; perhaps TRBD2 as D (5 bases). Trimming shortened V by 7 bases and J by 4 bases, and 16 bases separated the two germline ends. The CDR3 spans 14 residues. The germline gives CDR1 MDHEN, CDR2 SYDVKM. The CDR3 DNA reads TGTGCCAGCACCCCAGCGGACGTATTAGAGACCCAGTACTTC. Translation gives CASTPADVLETQYF. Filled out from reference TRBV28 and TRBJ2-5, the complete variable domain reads DVKVTQSSRYLVKRTGEKVFLECVQDMDHENMFWYRQDPGLGLRLIYFSYDVKMKEKGDIPEGYSVSREKKERFSLILESASTNQTSMYLCASTPADVLETQYFGPGTRLLVL.

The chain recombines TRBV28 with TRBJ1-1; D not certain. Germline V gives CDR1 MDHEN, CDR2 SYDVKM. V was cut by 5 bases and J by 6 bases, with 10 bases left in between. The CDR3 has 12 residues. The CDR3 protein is CASSLMVSEAFF. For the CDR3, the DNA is TGTGCCAGCAGTCTAATGGTTTCTGAAGCTTTCTTT.

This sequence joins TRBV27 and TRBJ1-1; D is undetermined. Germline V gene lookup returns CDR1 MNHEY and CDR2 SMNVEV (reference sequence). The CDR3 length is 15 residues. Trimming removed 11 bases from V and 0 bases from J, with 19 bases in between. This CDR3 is CASHGRANMNTEAFF. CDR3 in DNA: TGTGCCTCCCACGGGCGGGCGAATATGAACACTGAAGCTTTCTTT.

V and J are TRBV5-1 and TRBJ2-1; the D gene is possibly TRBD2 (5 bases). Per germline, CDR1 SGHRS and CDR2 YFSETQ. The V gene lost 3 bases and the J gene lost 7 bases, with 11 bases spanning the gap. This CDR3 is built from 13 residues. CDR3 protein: CASSSGRGNEQFF. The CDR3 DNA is TGCGCCAGCAGCTCTGGCCGCGGGAATGAGCAGTTCTTC.

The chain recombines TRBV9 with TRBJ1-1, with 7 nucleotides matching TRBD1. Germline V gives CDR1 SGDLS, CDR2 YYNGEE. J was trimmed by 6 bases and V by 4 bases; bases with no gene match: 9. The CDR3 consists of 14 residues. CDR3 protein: CASSQRTGSAEAFF. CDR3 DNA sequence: TGTGCCAGCAGCCAGCGGACAGGATCTGCTGAAGCTTTCTTT.

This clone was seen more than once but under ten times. The CDR3 reads CASSPTSTFVDEQFF. The CDR3 DNA reads as TGTGCCAGCAGCCCGACTAGCACTTTTGTGGATGAGCAGTTCTTC. The chain is built from TRBV9 and TRBJ2-1; 7 nucleotides match TRBD2. V trimming: 4 bases; J trimming: 8 bases; junction bases outside the gene matches: 12. This CDR3 spans 15 amino acids. The germline CDR1 and CDR2 sequences are SGDLS and YYNGEE.

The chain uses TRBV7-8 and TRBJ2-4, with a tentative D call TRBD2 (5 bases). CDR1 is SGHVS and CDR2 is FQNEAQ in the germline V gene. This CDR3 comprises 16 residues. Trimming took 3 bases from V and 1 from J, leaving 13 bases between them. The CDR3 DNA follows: TGTGCCAGCAGCTTTATGACTAATCGGGCCAAAAACATTCAGTACTTC. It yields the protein CASSFMTNRAKNIQYF.

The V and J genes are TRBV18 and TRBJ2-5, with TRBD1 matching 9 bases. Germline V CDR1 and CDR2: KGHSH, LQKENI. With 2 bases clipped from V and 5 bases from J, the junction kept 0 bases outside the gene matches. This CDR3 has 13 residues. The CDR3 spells CASSPGTGETQYF. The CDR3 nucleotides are TGTGCCAGCTCACCAGGGACAGGGGAGACCCAGTACTTC.